This T cell receptor (beta chain) is drawn from a study of blood T cell repertoires in COVID-19. In terms of age and location, participants ranged from roughly 18 to 90 years and lived in approximately 26 US areas. Recovery meant two consecutive negative NP/OP PCR tests, professional clearance, or resolved symptoms. The CDR3 has 13 residues. The germline CDR1 and CDR2 sequences are WNHNN and SYGVQD (reference sequence). J was trimmed by 12 bases and V by 8 bases; bases with no gene match: 11. Using immunoSEQ multiplex PCR, the repertoire was profiled, and TCRdb retains in-frame clones only, with some absent. The repertoire holds a few hundred thousand clones, with 70% to 85% as singletons.

The sequence was obtained from a man aged 40-49 years who had recovered from COVID-19. This rearrangement joins TRBV10-1 to TRBJ2-7; 12 bases are a match to TRBD2. Sequenced input: PBMCs or T cells enriched from blood (not recorded which). In DNA form, the CDR3 reads TGCGCCAGCGGGGGACTAGCGGGCGGTGTCCGGTACTTC. As protein: CASGGLAGGVRYF.